The T cell receptor (beta chain) under discussion was sequenced for a study of T cell responses to AZD1222 COVID-19 vaccine. A single count supports this clone. The antigen remains undetermined. The repertoire was sequenced with immunoSEQ multiplex PCR; TCRdb's copy has only in-frame clones and lacks some. The sample includes 110,000 or so clones, roughly 90% of them seen just once. Overall study findings and caveats: In the spike-specific TCR repertoire, nearly half reportedly target unmutated variant regions. Among the donors, most were white British and more were female, and clonal diversity was possibly underestimated. At baseline, seropositivity was found in only a handful of AZD1222 recipients.

V lost 1 base to trimming and J lost 2 bases; unmatched junction nucleotides: 11. Germline V gene lookup returns CDR1 SGHNT and CDR2 YENEEA. The CDR3 length is 17 residues. The gene calls are TRBV11-3 and TRBJ2-7; 7 bases align to TRBD2. The TCR sequence derives from an adult who received the AZD1222 COVID-19 vaccine. This specimen consisted of peripheral blood, obtained 28 days after the second AZD1222 dose. The CDR3 is CASSLGVGASGTYEQYF. CDR3 sequence (DNA): TGTGCCAGCAGCTTAGGAGTAGGGGCTAGCGGAACCTACGAGCAGTACTTC. Full variable domain (outside the CDR3, taken from reference TRBV11-3 and TRBJ2-7): EAGVVQSPRYKIIEKKQPVAFWCNPISGHNTLYWYLQNLGQGPELLIRYENEEAVDDSQLPKDRFSAERLKGVDSTLKIQPAELGDSAVYLCASSLGVGASGTYEQYFGPGTRLTVT.